This TCR beta chain was identified in a study of shared clonotypes between healthy human individuals. This CDR3 is built from 13 residues. The V gene's germline CDR1 is MGHRA and CDR2 YSYEKL. V lost 4 bases, J lost 3 bases, and 10 bases lay in between. This clone was counted at least ten times. Its antigen is unidentified. Profiling relied on immunoSEQ multiplex PCR, and the TCRdb table lists in-frame clones only, not all of them. The data contain over 850,000 clones, approximately 80% of them singletons. General study results and limits: The small donor group covered limited genetic and exposure diversity. Naive CD4 clonotypes were shared across a handful of donors at around 5%. Larger estimated richness was generally recorded for naive subsets relative to memory subsets.

The sample consisted of memory CD4+ T cells from PBMCs. Subset here: CD45RA-negative fraction. This clonotype was obtained from a man aged 18 to 30 in good health. Some clones in this sample may be carry-over from other donors' samples. The chain links TRBV4-1 to TRBJ2-7; D gene ambiguous. The CDR3 reads CASSRGLNYEQYF. CDR3 nucleotide sequence: TGCGCCAGCAGCCGTGGCCTTAACTACGAGCAGTACTTC.